The rows below give T cell receptor beta chains drawn from one sample of a study of T-cell memory formation after mild COVID-19. In TCRdb, the 5' RACE reads were re-called with MiXCR into one record per CDR3 protein. The sample carries some 320,000 distinct CDR3 sequences, approximately 15% recorded once. The sequenced sample was PBMCs or a T cell subset sorted from them (not recorded which). These receptors all stem from a man younger than 35 who had mild COVID-19 (a few samples of this study predate the infection). Cell type and time point are not known. Both conserved end residues are part of each CDR3. D genes are given only for firm matches. Where a row states a size, it is once, few, many or the class of an expanded clone; other rows omit it.

d_gene: .; j_gene: TRBJ2-1; abundance: many; v_gene: TRBV6-4; CDR3aa: CASSDSHEGGSYNEQFF; CDR3nt: TGTGCCAGCAGTGACTCGCACGAGGGGGGCTCCTACAATGAGCAGTTCTTC
d_gene: .; j_gene: TRBJ1-6; abundance: .; v_gene: TRBV12-3/TRBV12-4; CDR3aa: CASSSRGFWGNNSPLHF; CDR3nt: TGTGCCAGCAGCTCAAGGGGTTTTTGGGGAAATAATTCACCCCTCCACTTT
d_gene: .; j_gene: TRBJ1-6; abundance: .; v_gene: TRBV18; CDR3aa: CASSPGQTSYNSPLHF; CDR3nt: TGTGCCAGCTCACCAGGGCAGACCTCCTATAATTCACCCCTCCACTTT
d_gene: TRBD1; j_gene: TRBJ1-5; abundance: few; v_gene: TRBV7-6; CDR3aa: CASSQRQGLRPQHF; CDR3nt: TGTGCCAGCAGCCAAAGACAGGGTTTAAGGCCCCAGCATTTT
d_gene: .; j_gene: TRBJ2-7; abundance: many; v_gene: TRBV12-3/TRBV12-4; CDR3aa: CASSRGHEQYF; CDR3nt: TGTGCCAGCAGCAGGGGTCACGAGCAGTACTTC
d_gene: .; j_gene: TRBJ1-3; abundance: .; v_gene: TRBV9; CDR3aa: CASSPGTAQPAGNTIYF; CDR3nt: TGTGCCAGCAGCCCCGGGACGGCTCAGCCGGCTGGAAACACCATATATTTT
d_gene: .; j_gene: TRBJ2-1; abundance: many; v_gene: TRBV24-1; CDR3aa: CATSDARQVNEQFF; CDR3nt: TGTGCCACCAGTGACGCCCGACAGGTAAATGAGCAGTTCTTC
d_gene: .; j_gene: TRBJ1-2; abundance: .; v_gene: TRBV29-1; CDR3aa: CSVVDTYGYTF; CDR3nt: TGCAGCGTTGTGGACACCTATGGCTACACCTTC
d_gene: .; j_gene: TRBJ1-1; abundance: .; v_gene: TRBV3-1; CDR3aa: CASSLGLTAFF; CDR3nt: TGTGCCAGCAGCCTGGGACTCACAGCTTTCTTT
d_gene: .; j_gene: TRBJ1-2; abundance: .; v_gene: TRBV12-3/TRBV12-4; CDR3aa: CASSQDSHGYTF; CDR3nt: TGTGCCAGCAGCCAGGACAGCCATGGCTACACCTTC
d_gene: TRBD1; j_gene: TRBJ2-3; abundance: .; v_gene: TRBV5-1; CDR3aa: CASSFKGQPPSSTDTQYF; CDR3nt: TGCGCCAGCAGCTTCAAGGGACAGCCCCCCTCCAGCACAGATACGCAGTATTTT
d_gene: TRBD1; j_gene: TRBJ1-5; abundance: .; v_gene: TRBV10-1; CDR3aa: CASSESRGDRAGVCSNQPQHF; CDR3nt: TGCGCCAGCAGTGAAAGTCGAGGTGACAGGGCGGGGGTCTGTAGCAATCAGCCCCAGCATTTT
d_gene: .; j_gene: TRBJ1-4; abundance: .; v_gene: TRBV4-3; CDR3aa: CASSDRGSATNEKLFF; CDR3nt: TGCGCCAGCAGCGACCGCGGGAGTGCAACTAATGAAAAACTGTTTTTT
d_gene: .; j_gene: TRBJ1-5; abundance: few; v_gene: TRBV3-1; CDR3aa: CASSYTDVNQPQHF; CDR3nt: TGTGCCAGCAGCTACACAGACGTCAATCAGCCCCAGCATTTT
d_gene: TRBD2; j_gene: TRBJ2-3; abundance: few; v_gene: TRBV11-2; CDR3aa: CASSPLLRLAGVGDTQYF; CDR3nt: TGTGCCAGCAGTCCCCTTCTTAGACTAGCGGGGGTCGGGGATACGCAGTATTTT
d_gene: TRBD2; j_gene: TRBJ2-7; abundance: many; v_gene: TRBV20-1; CDR3aa: CSARGLAGALGVGEQYF; CDR3nt: TGCAGTGCTAGAGGACTAGCGGGGGCCTTAGGCGTTGGCGAGCAGTACTTC
d_gene: .; j_gene: TRBJ2-1; abundance: few; v_gene: TRBV10-3; CDR3aa: CAISESQNNEQFF; CDR3nt: TGTGCCATCAGTGAGTCCCAGAACAATGAGCAGTTCTTC
d_gene: TRBD2; j_gene: TRBJ2-7; abundance: .; v_gene: TRBV5-1; CDR3aa: CASSPGLAINEQYF; CDR3nt: TGCGCCAGCAGCCCGGGACTAGCCATCAACGAGCAGTACTTC
d_gene: .; j_gene: TRBJ1-4; abundance: .; v_gene: TRBV5-1; CDR3aa: CASSLDRPTNEKLFF; CDR3nt: TGCGCCAGCAGCTTGGACCGACCGACTAATGAAAAACTGTTTTTT
d_gene: .; j_gene: TRBJ2-5; abundance: many; v_gene: TRBV5-1; CDR3aa: CASSLESTQETQYF; CDR3nt: TGCGCCAGCAGCTTGGAAAGTACTCAAGAGACCCAGTACTTC
d_gene: .; j_gene: TRBJ2-3; abundance: .; v_gene: TRBV18; CDR3aa: CASSPNRAYGGDTQYF; CDR3nt: TGTGCCAGCTCACCGAACAGGGCCTACGGGGGAGATACGCAGTATTTT
d_gene: .; j_gene: TRBJ2-7; abundance: few; v_gene: TRBV5-1; CDR3aa: CASSLGQARDYEQYF; CDR3nt: TGCGCCAGCAGCTTGGGGCAGGCGCGGGACTACGAGCAGTACTTC
d_gene: .; j_gene: TRBJ2-5; abundance: .; v_gene: TRBV20-1; CDR3aa: CSARDPGGRGETQYF; CDR3nt: TGCAGTGCTAGAGATCCTGGGGGGCGGGGAGAGACCCAGTACTTC
d_gene: .; j_gene: TRBJ2-4; abundance: .; v_gene: TRBV7-2; CDR3aa: CASSLGGFIQNIQYF; CDR3nt: TGTGCCAGCAGCTTAGGAGGGTTTATCCAAAACATTCAGTACTTC
d_gene: TRBD1; j_gene: TRBJ2-2; abundance: many; v_gene: TRBV12-3/TRBV12-4; CDR3aa: CASSPLTGGSTGELFF; CDR3nt: TGTGCCAGCAGTCCCTTGACAGGGGGAAGCACCGGGGAGCTGTTTTTT
d_gene: TRBD1; j_gene: TRBJ1-5; abundance: few; v_gene: TRBV24-1; CDR3aa: CATNRTEDRGYQPQHF; CDR3nt: TGTGCCACCAACCGAACTGAGGACAGGGGATATCAGCCCCAGCATTTT
d_gene: .; j_gene: TRBJ1-4; abundance: few; v_gene: TRBV20-1; CDR3aa: CSATVGGGTNEKLFF; CDR3nt: TGCAGTGCCACAGTCGGAGGGGGAACTAATGAAAAACTGTTTTTT
d_gene: .; j_gene: TRBJ2-1; abundance: .; v_gene: TRBV12-3/TRBV12-4; CDR3aa: CASSFRPGNEQFF; CDR3nt: TGTGCCAGCAGTTTTAGACCGGGGAATGAGCAGTTCTTC
d_gene: .; j_gene: TRBJ1-1; abundance: .; v_gene: TRBV6-5; CDR3aa: CASSYSGILNTEAFF; CDR3nt: TGTGCCAGCAGTTACTCCGGTATATTGAACACTGAAGCTTTCTTT
d_gene: TRBD1; j_gene: TRBJ1-1; abundance: .; v_gene: TRBV6-2/TRBV6-3; CDR3aa: CASSLGTGGAGTEAFF; CDR3nt: TGTGCCAGCAGTTTGGGAACAGGGGGCGCAGGTACTGAAGCTTTCTTT
d_gene: .; j_gene: TRBJ2-3; abundance: few; v_gene: TRBV25-1; CDR3aa: CASSDPEAADTQYF; CDR3nt: TGTGCCAGCAGTGACCCCGAGGCGGCAGATACGCAGTATTTT
d_gene: .; j_gene: TRBJ1-1; abundance: few; v_gene: TRBV12-3/TRBV12-4; CDR3aa: CASSLGQRAFF; CDR3nt: TGTGCCAGCAGTTTGGGGCAGCGCGCTTTCTTT
d_gene: .; j_gene: TRBJ2-4; abundance: many; v_gene: TRBV5-1; CDR3aa: CASTLERNDIQYF; CDR3nt: TGCGCCAGCACCCTGGAAAGGAATGACATTCAGTACTTC